Following are 8 T cell receptor beta chains from one sample sequenced in a study of shared clonotypes between healthy human individuals. Here immunoSEQ multiplex PCR was the method, and the copy in TCRdb shows in-frame clones only, minus some. The sample consists of about 2 million clones, roughly 94% of them appearing once. The sequenced sample was naive CD4+ T cells sorted from blood. Subset of the sample: CD45RA+ positively selected. The receptor source for this set is a young man in good health.

The chain recombines TRBV11-2 with TRBJ2-7, with 11 bases fitting TRBD2. V shed 3 bases, J shed 4 bases, and the junction held 5 bases outside the gene matches. Germline V lookup: CDR1 SGHAT, CDR2 FQNNGV. The CDR3 loop spans 15 amino acids. DNA for the CDR3: TGTGCCAGCAGCTTTACGCTAGCGGGAGGTTACGAGCAGTACTTC. Amino acids: CASSFTLAGGYEQYF.

The chain has TRBV11-2 and TRBJ2-5, with TRBD2 matching over 9 bases. Per germline, CDR1 SGHAT and CDR2 FQNNGV. The CDR3 loop spans 16 amino acids. V shed 5 bases and J 5 bases; nucleotides not matched to a gene: 12. The CDR3 DNA reads as TGTGCCAGCAGCCTCTCCCTTGCGGGAGGGTGGGAGACCCAGTACTTC. Translated: CASSLSLAGGWETQYF.

Written as DNA, the CDR3 is TGTGCCAGCAGATCCGGGCCTGTCACAGATACGCAGTATTTT. Its protein is CASRSGPVTDTQYF. The V call is TRBV5-4, the J call TRBJ2-3, with D uncertain. V dropped 5 bases and J dropped 2 bases, with 12 bases sitting between them. CDR1 SGHNT and CDR2 YYREEE come from the germline V gene (reference sequence). The CDR3 covers 14 residues.

The chain combines TRBV7-2 with TRBJ2-2, with 12 bases fitting TRBD2. CDR3 length: 15 residues. V lost 5 bases to trimming and J lost 5 bases; unmatched junction nucleotides: 3. Germline CDR1 is SGHTA and CDR2 is FQGNSA. The CDR3 nucleotides are TGTGCCAGCAGCCCTAGCGGGGGGGCGACCGGGGAGCTGTTTTTT. It yields the protein CASSPSGGATGELFF.

The chain carries TRBV11-2 and TRBJ2-2; 8 nucleotides line up with TRBD2. This CDR3 has 15 amino acids. The V gene end was trimmed by 5 bases and the J gene end by 6 bases; junction bases not matched to a gene: 8. Per the germline V gene, CDR1 is SGHAT and CDR2 is FQNNGV. DNA of the CDR3: TGTGCCAGCAGCCTCGGACTAGCTGGCTCCGGGGAGCTGTTTTTT. This encodes CASSLGLAGSGELFF.

The gene calls are TRBV7-8 and TRBJ1-1; TRBD1 matches 9 bases. CDR3 length: 16 amino acids. The junction had 8 bases not matched to a gene; V was cut back by 1 base and J by 5 bases. The germline gives CDR1 SGHVS, CDR2 FQNEAQ. In DNA, the CDR3 is TGTGCCAGCAGCTTAGAGGGACAGGGAATAGAAACTGAAGCTTTCTTT. Protein sequence: CASSLEGQGIETEAFF.

The rearrangement links TRBV4-3 to TRBJ2-7; 10 bases fit TRBD2. This CDR3 is built from 15 residues. The V gene end was trimmed by 5 bases and the J gene end by 4 bases; junction bases not matched to a gene: 8. Germline CDR1 reads LGHNA; CDR2 reads YSLEER. As DNA, the CDR3 is TGCGCCAGCAGCAACCAGCGGGAGGGAAGTTACGAGCAGTACTTC. Its translation is CASSNQREGSYEQYF.

This clone was counted once. This sequence joins TRBV6-4 and TRBJ1-6, with 8 bases matching TRBD1. Per germline, CDR1 MRHNA and CDR2 SNTAGT. The junction had 7 bases not matched to a gene; V was cut back by 6 bases and J by 9 bases. The CDR3 loop spans 14 amino acids. DNA of the CDR3: TGTGCCAGCAGGGTGGGGCAGGGGGCTTCACCCCTCCACTTT. Amino acid sequence: CASRVGQGASPLHF.